These T cell receptor beta chains were read from a single sample in a study of cytomegalovirus exposure and HLA in healthy donors. Only in-frame clones appear in the TCRdb table, and some are missing; sequencing was by immunoSEQ multiplex PCR. The sample records about 230,000 clones, 75% to 85% being singletons. The source material was PBMCs. These receptors originate from a woman aged 60 to 75 in good health and CMV-seropositive. Both conserved end residues are part of each CDR3. D genes are given only for firm matches. Rows give clone size only sometimes, using once, few, many, or a class for an expanded clone.

j_gene: TRBJ2-2; v_gene: TRBV9; d_gene: TRBD1; abundance: NA; CDR3aa: CASSRDRPTGELFF; CDR3nt: TGTGCCAGCAGCCGGGACAGACCCACCGGGGAGCTGTTTTTT
j_gene: TRBJ1-1; v_gene: TRBV7-9; d_gene: NA; abundance: NA; CDR3aa: CASSRLQGDTEAFF; CDR3nt: TGTGCCAGCAGTCGATTGCAGGGTGACACTGAAGCTTTCTTT
j_gene: TRBJ1-4; v_gene: TRBV27; d_gene: NA; abundance: NA; CDR3aa: CASSSNFGGEKLFF; CDR3nt: TGTGCCAGCAGTTCGAACTTCGGAGGGGAAAAACTGTTTTTT
j_gene: TRBJ1-1; v_gene: TRBV6-1; d_gene: TRBD1; abundance: once; CDR3aa: CASSYGQGAEAFF; CDR3nt: TGTGCCAGCAGTTATGGACAGGGGGCTGAAGCTTTCTTT
j_gene: TRBJ2-1; v_gene: TRBV7-3; d_gene: NA; abundance: NA; CDR3aa: CASSLFQGYNEQFF; CDR3nt: TGTGCCAGCAGCTTATTTCAGGGGTACAATGAGCAGTTCTTC
j_gene: TRBJ2-7; v_gene: TRBV4-1; d_gene: NA; abundance: NA; CDR3aa: CASSQGEDSSYEQYF; CDR3nt: TGCGCCAGCAGCCAAGGAGAGGACAGTTCCTACGAGCAGTACTTC
j_gene: TRBJ2-2; v_gene: TRBV5-4; d_gene: NA; abundance: few; CDR3aa: CASSLGRGSHTGELFF; CDR3nt: TGTGCCAGCAGCTTGGGGAGGGGATCGCACACCGGGGAGCTGTTTTTT
j_gene: TRBJ1-1; v_gene: TRBV5-1; d_gene: TRBD1; abundance: once; CDR3aa: CASRRQGSGEAFF; CDR3nt: TGCGCCAGCAGAAGACAGGGATCTGGGGAAGCTTTCTTT
j_gene: TRBJ2-1; v_gene: TRBV19; d_gene: TRBD2; abundance: NA; CDR3aa: CASSMVVKYSGTSYNEQFF; CDR3nt: TGTGCCAGTAGTATGGTAGTAAAGTATAGCGGGACCTCCTACAATGAGCAGTTCTTC
j_gene: TRBJ2-7; v_gene: TRBV6-5; d_gene: TRBD2; abundance: NA; CDR3aa: CASSSGTTEQYF; CDR3nt: TGTGCCAGCAGTTCGGGGACTACCGAGCAGTACTTC
j_gene: TRBJ2-2; v_gene: TRBV18; d_gene: TRBD2; abundance: few; CDR3aa: CANPGLAGTGELFF; CDR3nt: TGTGCCAACCCGGGACTAGCGGGGACCGGGGAGCTGTTTTTT
j_gene: TRBJ2-7; v_gene: TRBV5-6; d_gene: TRBD2; abundance: NA; CDR3aa: CASSLWTGRLAGGGEQYF; CDR3nt: TGTGCCAGCAGTCTCTGGACAGGGCGACTAGCGGGAGGAGGGGAGCAGTACTTC
j_gene: TRBJ2-1; v_gene: TRBV11-3; d_gene: TRBD2; abundance: few; CDR3aa: CASSLTSGRGNEQFF; CDR3nt: TGTGCCAGCAGCCTGACTAGCGGGAGAGGAAATGAGCAGTTCTTC
j_gene: TRBJ2-3; v_gene: TRBV9; d_gene: TRBD1; abundance: few; CDR3aa: CASSVDAGGSTDTQYF; CDR3nt: TGTGCCAGCAGCGTAGACGCAGGGGGCAGCACAGATACGCAGTATTTT
j_gene: TRBJ1-2; v_gene: TRBV5-4; d_gene: NA; abundance: NA; CDR3aa: CASSLGVEVVGYTF; CDR3nt: TGTGCCAGCAGCTTGGGGGTGGAGGTGGTGGGCTACACCTTC
j_gene: TRBJ2-3; v_gene: TRBV10-3; d_gene: TRBD2; abundance: NA; CDR3aa: CAIRGLEFGAGHRTDTQYF; CDR3nt: TGTGCCATCAGGGGGTTAGAGTTCGGAGCGGGGCACCGCACAGATACGCAGTATTTT
j_gene: TRBJ1-5; v_gene: TRBV11-2; d_gene: TRBD1; abundance: NA; CDR3aa: CASSLDGAGGKIDQPQHF; CDR3nt: TGTGCCAGCAGCTTAGATGGGGCAGGGGGAAAAATTGATCAGCCCCAGCATTTT
j_gene: TRBJ2-3; v_gene: TRBV29-1; d_gene: NA; abundance: few; CDR3aa: CSVGSSTSTDTQYF; CDR3nt: TGCAGCGTCGGGTCGAGCACTAGCACAGATACGCAGTATTTT
j_gene: TRBJ1-2; v_gene: TRBV5-4; d_gene: NA; abundance: NA; CDR3aa: CASSWAGIANYGYTF; CDR3nt: TGTGCCAGCAGCTGGGCCGGGATTGCTAACTATGGCTACACCTTC
j_gene: TRBJ2-1; v_gene: TRBV28; d_gene: TRBD2; abundance: few; CDR3aa: CATASGGADNEQFF; CDR3nt: TGTGCCACGGCTAGCGGGGGGGCCGACAATGAGCAGTTCTTC
j_gene: TRBJ2-2; v_gene: TRBV19; d_gene: NA; abundance: NA; CDR3aa: CASTSRNGELFF; CDR3nt: TGTGCCAGTACCTCGAGGAACGGGGAGCTGTTTTTT
j_gene: TRBJ1-1; v_gene: TRBV5-8; d_gene: TRBD1; abundance: NA; CDR3aa: CASSLGTGTGNTEAFF; CDR3nt: TGTGCCAGCAGCTTGGGGACCGGGACAGGGAACACTGAAGCTTTCTTT
j_gene: TRBJ2-1; v_gene: TRBV11-2; d_gene: NA; abundance: NA; CDR3aa: CASSSLHKLDREYNEQFF; CDR3nt: TGTGCCAGCAGCTCCCTACACAAACTCGACAGAGAATACAATGAGCAGTTCTTC
j_gene: TRBJ2-5; v_gene: TRBV9; d_gene: TRBD2; abundance: NA; CDR3aa: CASSVSVAGQETQYF; CDR3nt: TGTGCCAGCAGCGTATCGGTAGCGGGGCAAGAGACCCAGTACTTC
j_gene: TRBJ2-1; v_gene: TRBV9; d_gene: NA; abundance: few; CDR3aa: CASRPLSSYNEQFF; CDR3nt: TGTGCCAGCAGGCCCCTTAGCTCCTACAATGAGCAGTTCTTC
j_gene: TRBJ1-3; v_gene: TRBV18; d_gene: TRBD1; abundance: NA; CDR3aa: CASSPPGQNSGNTIYF; CDR3nt: TGTGCCAGCTCACCACCGGGACAGAACTCTGGAAACACCATATATTTT
j_gene: TRBJ2-2; v_gene: TRBV15; d_gene: TRBD1; abundance: NA; CDR3aa: CATSTDRGTGELFF; CDR3nt: TGTGCCACCAGCACGGACAGGGGGACCGGGGAGCTGTTTTTT
j_gene: TRBJ2-7; v_gene: TRBV2; d_gene: NA; abundance: NA; CDR3aa: CASSANYEQYF; CDR3nt: TGTGCCAGCAGTGCCAACTACGAGCAGTACTTC
j_gene: TRBJ1-4; v_gene: TRBV10-1; d_gene: NA; abundance: NA; CDR3aa: CASSLRVGLGEKLFF; CDR3nt: TGCGCCAGCAGTCTGCGGGTAGGATTGGGTGAAAAACTGTTTTTT
j_gene: TRBJ2-3; v_gene: TRBV7-9; d_gene: NA; abundance: NA; CDR3aa: CASSYKGTDTQYF; CDR3nt: TGTGCCAGCAGTTACAAAGGCACAGATACGCAGTATTTT
j_gene: TRBJ1-1; v_gene: TRBV2; d_gene: TRBD1; abundance: NA; CDR3aa: CASSEALQGTYTEAFF; CDR3nt: TGTGCCAGCAGTGAAGCGCTACAGGGGACCTACACTGAAGCTTTCTTT
j_gene: TRBJ2-5; v_gene: TRBV4-3; d_gene: NA; abundance: NA; CDR3aa: CASSQERGETQYF; CDR3nt: TGCGCCAGCAGCCAGGAAAGGGGGGAGACCCAGTACTTC
j_gene: TRBJ2-2; v_gene: TRBV7-2; d_gene: NA; abundance: NA; CDR3aa: CASSLARNTGELFF; CDR3nt: TGTGCCAGCAGCTTAGCGAGGAACACCGGGGAGCTGTTTTTT
j_gene: TRBJ1-6; v_gene: TRBV28; d_gene: NA; abundance: NA; CDR3aa: CASRTDKLYNSPLHF; CDR3nt: TGTGCCAGCAGGACAGACAAGTTGTATAATTCGCCCCTCCACTTT